This T cell receptor (beta chain) stems from a study of blood T cell repertoires in COVID-19. Study context: The study drew acute and convalescent COVID-19 samples from the United States, Italy and Spain.

In the study's own analysis: Amplification of reference gene primers provided the estimated nucleated cell counts. Only in-frame clones appear in the TCRdb table, and some are missing; sequencing was by immunoSEQ multiplex PCR. V, J and clone size are those of that table, while D and trimming were read from the DNA. The sample holds about 97,000 clones, approximately 87% seen once. This CDR3 has 13 amino acids. Germline trimming cut 6 bases from V and 9 bases from J; bases unmatched to any gene: 6. The sequenced sample consisted of peripheral blood. This receptor was taken from a human donor in a cohort sampled during active COVID-19. This chain connects TRBV12-3 or TRBV12-4 to TRBJ2-1, with 9 bases lining up with TRBD2. The CDR3 here is CASRGGLATEQFF. For the CDR3, the DNA is TGTGCCAGCAGGGGGGGACTAGCCACTGAGCAGTTCTTC.